The 32 T cell receptor beta chains given below trace back to one sample, sequenced in a study of cytomegalovirus exposure and HLA in healthy donors. A multiplex PCR was run with 60 Vbeta primers and 13 Jbeta primers. Some clones are missing from TCRdb's copy, which holds only in-frame ones; the method was immunoSEQ multiplex PCR. The sample gives 160,000 or so clones, around three quarters of which show up once; over 0.95% is in the top ten. The sequenced sample consisted of PBMCs. These receptors came from a woman aged 40 to 50 in good health and CMV-seronegative.

J is TRBJ2-1 and V is TRBV28, with 7 nucleotides matching TRBD2. Trimming removed 7 bases from V and 10 bases from J; junction bases left unmatched: 16. This CDR3 region has 15 residues. Germline-derived CDR1 and CDR2 are MDHEN and SYDVKM. The CDR3 loop is CASTNPGGEGREQFF. The CDR3 DNA reads TGTGCCAGCACCAACCCGGGCGGGGAGGGCCGGGAGCAGTTCTTC.

V is TRBV19 and J is TRBJ1-2; tentative D call: TRBD1 (5 bases). The CDR3 sequence is 15 residues long. The V gene lost 3 bases and the J gene lost 3 bases, with 14 bases spanning the gap. Germline loops: CDR1 LNHDA, CDR2 SQIVND (reference sequence). This CDR3 reads CASSMGGLGDYGYTF. Here the CDR3 DNA reads TGTGCCAGTAGTATGGGGGGATTAGGGGACTATGGCTACACCTTC.

This clone was recorded only once. Other DNA sequences in this specimen translate into the identical CDR3. The rearrangement joins TRBV28 to TRBJ2-7, with a weak D call TRBD1 (5 bases). Trimming left V 3 bases short and J 4 bases short, with 13 bases between. Germline values: CDR1 MDHEN, CDR2 SYDVKM. This CDR3 has 14 residues. The chain's CDR3 is CASSLQGTSYEQYF. The CDR3 nucleotides read TGTGCCAGCAGTTTGCAGGGTACCTCTTACGAGCAGTACTTC.

The chain employs TRBV9 and TRBJ1-5; 7 bases agree with TRBD1. This CDR3 is 14 amino acids long. Per the germline V gene, CDR1 is SGDLS and CDR2 is YYNGEE. Trimming took 2 bases from V and 7 from J; bases not matched to a gene: 6. In DNA, the CDR3 is TGTGCCAGCAGCGTGGGGCAGGGGGGACAGCCCCAGCATTTT. This codes for CASSVGQGGQPQHF. Full variable domain (rest looked up from reference TRBV9 and TRBJ1-5): DSGVTQTPKHLITATGQRVTLRCSPRSGDLSVYWYQQSLDQGLQFLIQYYNGEERAKGNILERFSAQQFPDLHSELNLSSLELGDSALYFCASSVGQGGQPQHFGDGTRLSIL.

The V and J genes are TRBV18 and TRBJ2-7; 9 positions match TRBD1. Losses at the gene ends were 6 bases for V and 6 bases for J; bases not matched to a gene: 9. Germline V CDR1 and CDR2: KGHSH, LQKENI. CDR3 length: 14 residues. CDR3 sequence: CASSPGQGRSEQYF. The DNA for the CDR3 is TGTGCCAGCTCGCCCGGACAGGGGCGAAGCGAGCAGTACTTC.

This chain uses TRBV4-2 with TRBJ1-1, with a weak D call TRBD1 (6 bases). Germline V CDR1 and CDR2: LGHNA, YNFKEQ. The CDR3 totals 15 residues. Trimming removed 1 base at V and 0 bases at J, with 9 bases between. The CDR3 DNA sequence: TGTGCCAGCAGCCAAGTGGGGGACATGAACACTGAAGCTTTCTTT. Its protein product is CASSQVGDMNTEAFF.

The chain recombines TRBV27 with TRBJ2-5; 9 positions match TRBD2. V was pared by 6 bases and J by 1 base, with 9 bases of the junction left unmatched. Germline loops: CDR1 MNHEY, CDR2 SMNVEV (reference sequence). The CDR3 runs to 16 residues. The CDR3 DNA is TGTGCCAGCAGAGGCGGTACTAGCGGGTTCCAAGAGACCCAGTACTTC. Its translation is CASRGGTSGFQETQYF.

The chain is built from TRBV30 and TRBJ1-2; unclear D gene. Deletions cut 3 bases from V and 8 bases from J, with 13 bases between. Germline V gene lookup returns CDR1 GTSNPN and CDR2 SVGIG (reference sequence). The CDR3 extends over 12 amino acids. CDR3 in DNA: TGTGCCTGGAGCCGACTCGGCAACGGCTACACCTTC. Protein product: CAWSRLGNGYTF.

This clone has just one count. The chain couples TRBV10-3 to TRBJ1-2, with a possible D match to TRBD1 (6 bases). The V gene lost 10 bases and the J gene lost 6 bases, with 18 bases spanning the gap. The CDR3 runs 13 residues. Germline V gene lookup returns CDR1 ENHRY and CDR2 SYGVKD. CDR3 nucleotides: TGTGCCACATGGGGCAGGGGTCTACATGGCTACACCTTC. This codes for CATWGRGLHGYTF.

The chain carries TRBV2 and TRBJ2-2; D may be TRBD1 (6 bases). CDR1 is SNHLY, CDR2 FYNNEI, per germline. V lost 3 bases to trimming and J lost 2 bases, with 7 bases between them. The CDR3 contains 14 residues. The CDR3 region has the DNA TGTGCCAGCAGTGAGGACAGTAACACCGGGGAGCTGTTTTTT. Translating it yields CASSEDSNTGELFF.

CDR3 residues: CSVEKASGSDEQFF. DNA for the CDR3: TGCAGCGTTGAAAAGGCTAGCGGGAGTGATGAGCAGTTCTTC. The chain links TRBV29-1 to TRBJ2-1, with 10 bases fitting TRBD2. Trimming cost V 2 bases and J 8 bases; bases outside gene matches: 6. In germline, CDR1 is SQVTM, CDR2 ANQGSEA. There are 14 residues in the CDR3.

The chain has TRBV6-1 and TRBJ2-1, with D perhaps matching TRBD2 (5 bases). CDR1 and CDR2 from the germline V gene are MNHNS and SASEGT. This CDR3 region has 14 residues. V was clipped by 6 bases and J by 5 bases, with 14 bases between them. CDR3 coding DNA: TGTGCCAGCAGCATAGGTTCGAGGGACAATGAGCAGTTCTTC. This translates into CASSIGSRDNEQFF.

This clone has a single count. J is TRBJ1-2 and V is TRBV4-2; D uncertain. Trimming pared 0 bases from V and 3 bases from J, leaving 11 bases between. CDR3 size: 15 residues. Germline CDR1 is LGHNA and CDR2 is YNFKEQ. For the CDR3, the DNA is TGTGCCAGCAGCCAAGAGAGGTCCCAGTACTATGGCTACACCTTC. This gives the protein CASSQERSQYYGYTF.

The chain couples TRBV7-9 to TRBJ1-4; TRBD1 aligns across 9 bases. CDR1 and CDR2 (germline): SEHNR, FQNEAQ (reference sequence). Losses at the gene ends were 5 bases for V and 7 bases for J; bases not matched to a gene: 8. This CDR3 has 15 amino acids. CDR3 in amino acids: CASSGSGTGSEKLFF. The DNA for the CDR3 is TGTGCCAGCAGCGGGTCCGGGACAGGGAGTGAAAAACTGTTTTTT.

The genes are TRBV15 and TRBJ2-5, with 8 bases matching TRBD1. This CDR3 contains 15 residues. The J segment lost 2 bases and the V segment lost 3 bases, leaving 5 bases of the junction unmatched. Germline CDR1 LNHNV, CDR2 YYDKDF (reference sequence). The CDR3 is CATSSRTGWQETQYF. The DNA of the CDR3 is TGTGCCACCAGCAGCCGGACAGGGTGGCAAGAGACCCAGTACTTC.

In this sample, this clone turned up a few times. The chain recombines TRBV2 with TRBJ2-7; D is ambiguous. V was shortened by 6 bases and J by 4 bases, with 7 bases between the two germline ends. Germline V gives CDR1 SNHLY, CDR2 FYNNEI. The CDR3 sequence is 11 residues long. CDR3 nucleotide sequence: TGTGCCAGCAGCTTTAGATACGAGCAGTACTTC. The encoded protein is CASSFRYEQYF.

This clone was observed a few times. The chain is built from TRBV5-1 and TRBJ2-3; tentatively, D is TRBD1 (5 bases). With 0 bases removed from V and 4 bases from J, the gap between germline ends came to 6 bases. The length of the CDR3 is 13 residues. The germline V gene encodes CDR1 SGHRS and CDR2 YFSETQ. CDR3 DNA sequence: TGCGCCAGCAGCTTGGTAGGGGCAGATACGCAGTATTTT. Encoded protein: CASSLVGADTQYF.

V gene TRBV6-5 combines with J gene TRBJ1-5, with D perhaps TRBD1 (5 bases). The CDR3 loop spans 15 amino acids. The germline V gene has CDR1 MNHEY and CDR2 SVGAGI. Between the trimmed V and J ends, which lost 0 bases and 0 bases, there was a span of 6 bases. In DNA, the CDR3 is TGTGCCAGCAGTTACTCGACAGATAGCAATCAGCCCCAGCATTTT. Residues: CASSYSTDSNQPQHF.

The chain recombines TRBV30 with TRBJ1-1, with unresolved D. The germline V and J ends were trimmed by 3 bases and 1 base, with 9 bases remaining between them. The CDR3 runs 13 residues. Germline CDR1 GTSNPN, CDR2 SVGIG (reference sequence). The CDR3 bases are TGTGCCTGGAGCACCGGTGGGAACACTGAAGCTTTCTTT. This codes for CAWSTGGNTEAFF.

The chain uses TRBV4-2 and TRBJ2-7; 7 nucleotides align to TRBD2. Trimming took 3 bases from V and 5 from J; bases not matched to a gene: 16. The CDR3 spans 17 residues. Germline V lookup: CDR1 LGHNA, CDR2 YNFKEQ. The CDR3 sequence: CASSQGWGGSTVDEQYF. In DNA form, the CDR3 reads TGTGCCAGCAGCCAGGGCTGGGGCGGGAGTACCGTCGACGAGCAGTACTTC.

This clone was seen once. The J gene is TRBJ1-4, the V gene TRBV18; D is undetermined. Trimming took off 3 bases at V and 8 bases at J, with 10 bases between the two ends. The germline V gene encodes CDR1 KGHSH and CDR2 LQKENI. This CDR3 is 13 amino acids long. CDR3 in amino acids: CASSPQVSEKLFF. Here the CDR3 DNA reads TGTGCCAGCTCACCGCAGGTTTCCGAAAAACTGTTTTTT.

The J gene is TRBJ1-1, the V gene TRBV5-1; 7 bases are a match to TRBD1. Germline lookup yields CDR1 SGHRS and CDR2 YFSETQ. The CDR3 covers 14 residues. V gave up 3 bases and J gave up 4 bases; unmatched junction bases: 6. The CDR3 spells CASSWHRGGTEAFF. Written as DNA, the CDR3 is TGCGCCAGCAGCTGGCACAGGGGTGGCACTGAAGCTTTCTTT.

V usage is TRBV29-1 and J usage is TRBJ2-5, with TRBD2 matching over 10 bases. The CDR3 runs 14 residues. In germline, CDR1 is SQVTM, CDR2 ANQGSEA. The junction had 14 bases not matched to a gene; V was cut back by 6 bases and J by 10 bases. CDR3 amino acids: CSVLSGRSSGDQYF. In DNA, the CDR3 is TGCAGCGTCCTTAGCGGGAGGTCGTCCGGGGACCAGTACTTC.

V is TRBV13 and J is TRBJ2-4; TRBD1 might be the D (6 bases). Trimming left V 1 base short and J 9 bases short, with 16 bases between. Germline assignment: CDR1 PRHDT and CDR2 FYEKMQ (reference sequence). The CDR3 totals 15 residues. CDR3 in amino acids: CASSLVYRENGIQYF. The CDR3 nucleotides are TGTGCCAGCAGCTTAGTGTACAGGGAGAATGGCATTCAGTACTTC.

The chain uses TRBV2 and TRBJ2-1; no clear D. The CDR3 runs 14 residues. Germline V gene data show CDR1 as SNHLY and CDR2 as FYNNEI. Trimming removed 0 bases at V and 10 bases at J, with 13 bases between. CDR3 sequence: CASSEALQVREQFF. CDR3 sequence (DNA): TGTGCCAGCAGTGAAGCGCTTCAGGTTAGGGAGCAGTTCTTC.

This chain joins TRBV11-2 and TRBJ1-3, with 7 positions matching TRBD1. The V and J ends lost 3 bases and 3 bases, in that order; junction bases with no gene match: 5. The CDR3 sequence is 15 residues long. The germline CDR1 and CDR2 sequences are SGHAT and FQNNGV. The CDR3 DNA follows: TGTGCCAGCAGCTTTACAGGGGCTTATGGAAACACCATATATTTT. Translated: CASSFTGAYGNTIYF. Drawing the rest from reference TRBV11-2 and TRBJ1-3, the complete variable domain is EAGVAQSPRYKIIEKRQSVAFWCNPISGHATLYWYQQILGQGPKLLIQFQNNGVVDDSQLPKDRFSAERLKGVDSTLKIQPAKLEDSAVYLCASSFTGAYGNTIYFGEGSWLTVV.

This chain connects TRBV10-2 to TRBJ2-7; the D gene is possibly TRBD1 (5 bases). The CDR3 runs 12 residues. Per germline, CDR1 WSHSY and CDR2 SAAADI. Trimming took off 6 bases at V and 2 bases at J, with 8 bases between the two ends. The CDR3 loop is CASRDTPYEQYF. CDR3 coding DNA: TGCGCCAGCAGGGACACCCCCTACGAGCAGTACTTC.

The rearrangement joins TRBV2 to TRBJ2-6; D gene unclear. The germline V gene has CDR1 SNHLY and CDR2 FYNNEI. This CDR3 contains 15 residues. The V end lost 6 bases, the J end lost 0 bases, and 9 bases lay between the germline ends. CDR3 in amino acids: CASRATASGANVLTF. For the CDR3, the DNA is TGTGCCAGCAGGGCCACAGCCTCTGGGGCCAACGTCCTGACTTTC.

The rearrangement links TRBV7-9 to TRBJ1-4, with TRBD1 identical over 9 bases. This CDR3 contains 16 residues. Germline lookup yields CDR1 SEHNR and CDR2 FQNEAQ (reference sequence). The J segment lost 7 bases and the V segment lost 0 bases, leaving 6 bases of the junction unmatched. The DNA of the CDR3 is TGTGCCAGCAGCTTAGCACTGGAGGACAGGGGTGAAAAACTGTTTTTT. Translating gives CASSLALEDRGEKLFF.

V is TRBV29-1 and J is TRBJ2-1; 8 bases agree with TRBD2. Trimming took 3 bases from V and 9 from J; bases not matched to a gene: 13. This CDR3 comprises 15 residues. Germline assignment: CDR1 SQVTM and CDR2 ANQGSEA. CDR3 in amino acids: CSVDGVAGPEGEQFF. Written as DNA, the CDR3 is TGCAGCGTTGATGGGGTAGCGGGACCTGAGGGTGAGCAGTTCTTC.

This clone was picked up a small number of times. This chain links TRBV30 with TRBJ1-3, with D uncertain. The CDR3 has 15 amino acids. Deletions cut 4 bases from V and 0 bases from J, with 13 bases between. CDR1 and CDR2 from the germline V gene are GTSNPN and SVGIG (reference sequence). CDR3 DNA: TGTGCCTGGACCCCTCTGAAGAGCTCTGGAAACACCATATATTTT. Amino acid sequence: CAWTPLKSSGNTIYF. The full variable domain, rest sourced from reference TRBV30 and TRBJ1-3, is SQTIHQWPATLVQPVGSPLSLECTVEGTSNPNLYWYRQAAGRGLQLLFYSVGIGQISSEVPQNLSASRPQDRQFILSSKKLLLSDSGFYLCAWTPLKSSGNTIYFGEGSWLTVV.

CDR3 region: CATSRGLPGEGYNEQFF. CDR3 nucleotide sequence: TGTGCCACCAGCAGAGGACTTCCAGGGGAAGGGTACAATGAGCAGTTCTTC. The J gene is TRBJ2-1, the V gene TRBV15; the D gene is possibly TRBD1 (6 bases). Trimming pared 1 base from V and 4 bases from J, leaving 17 bases between. This CDR3 comprises 17 residues. Germline loops: CDR1 LNHNV, CDR2 YYDKDF (reference sequence).